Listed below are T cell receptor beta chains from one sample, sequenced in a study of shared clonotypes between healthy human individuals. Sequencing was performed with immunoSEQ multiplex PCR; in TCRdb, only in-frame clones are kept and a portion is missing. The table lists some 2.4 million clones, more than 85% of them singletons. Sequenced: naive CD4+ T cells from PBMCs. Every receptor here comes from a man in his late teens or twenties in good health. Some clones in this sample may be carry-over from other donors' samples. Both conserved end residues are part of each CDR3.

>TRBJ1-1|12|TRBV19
CASRKVNTEAFF
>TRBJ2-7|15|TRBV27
CASSINRAGENEQYF
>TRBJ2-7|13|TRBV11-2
CANQGLAGEDEYF
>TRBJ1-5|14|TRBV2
CASTERGVGQPQHF
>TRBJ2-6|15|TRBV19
CASSMGGSGANVLTF
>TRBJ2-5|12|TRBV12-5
CASGSGGVTQYF
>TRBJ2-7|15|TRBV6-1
CASRQISWVTYEQYF
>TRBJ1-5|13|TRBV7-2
CASQGVGNQPQHF
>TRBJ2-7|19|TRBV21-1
CASRLRGRRLGQDYNEQYF
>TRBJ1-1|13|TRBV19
CASTYGRNTEAFF
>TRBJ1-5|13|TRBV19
CATSDRGRQPQHF
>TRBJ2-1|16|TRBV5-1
CASSTIAVSSYNEQFF
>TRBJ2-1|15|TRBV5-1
CASSPGLAGGNEQFF
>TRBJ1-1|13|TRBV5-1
CASSPTGNTEAFF
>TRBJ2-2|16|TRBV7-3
CASRVAGPGAPGELFF
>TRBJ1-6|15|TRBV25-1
CASSELDRNLSPLHF
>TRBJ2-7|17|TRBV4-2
CASASQGRGPLSYEQYF
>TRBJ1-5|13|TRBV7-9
CASSFGTGQPQHF
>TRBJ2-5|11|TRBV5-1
CASAGGETQYF
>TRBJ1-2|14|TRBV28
CASSLARTNYGYTF
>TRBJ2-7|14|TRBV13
CASSALGVHYEQYF
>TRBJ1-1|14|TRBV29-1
CSVRALAGNTEAFF
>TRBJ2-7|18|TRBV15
CATSRAQRLAGTAYEQYF